The 13 T cell receptor beta chains listed next were all sequenced from one sample in a study of blood T cell repertoires in COVID-19. Here immunoSEQ multiplex PCR was the method, and the copy in TCRdb shows in-frame clones only, minus some. The table lists 300,000 to 400,000 clones, around four fifths of them singletons, with 2.5% to 3.5% in the top ten. The sample was peripheral blood. These receptors were obtained from a young man with active or convalescent COVID-19.

This clone occurred once. The chain couples TRBV3-1 (or the pseudogene TRBV3-2) to TRBJ1-2; D is uncertain. The CDR3 is 14 amino acids. Germline V gives CDR1 LGHDT, CDR2 YNNKEL (reference sequence). Trimming shortened V by 0 bases and J by 4 bases, and 9 bases separated the two germline ends. The CDR3 coding sequence is TGTGCCAGCAGCCAAGACCGGGAGCGCTATGGCTACACCTTC. It is translated as CASSQDRERYGYTF.

CDR3 nucleotides: TGTGCCAGCAGCTTGCAGCTAGCGGGATCCGGGGAGCTGTTTTTT. It codes for CASSLQLAGSGELFF. J is TRBJ2-2 and V is TRBV7-7; 9 nucleotides line up with TRBD2. The CDR3 contains 15 residues. Germline V gives CDR1 SSHAT, CDR2 FNYEAQ (reference sequence). J was trimmed by 6 bases and V by 3 bases; bases with no gene match: 5.

About this clone: The same CDR3 arises from other DNA sequences in this sample as well. The gene calls are TRBV4-3 and TRBJ2-1; 12 bases map to TRBD2. Germline V lookup: CDR1 LGHNA, CDR2 YSLEER. There are 15 residues in the CDR3. The V segment lost 1 base and the J segment 7 bases; nucleotides outside the gene matches: 2. The chain's CDR3 is CASSQGLAGGNEQFF. The CDR3 region has the DNA TGCGCCAGCAGCCAAGGCCTAGCGGGGGGGAATGAGCAGTTCTTC.

V and J are TRBV4-1 and TRBJ2-3; TRBD2 matches 9 bases. Per the germline V gene, CDR1 is MGHRA and CDR2 is YSYEKL. The CDR3 has 17 amino acids. Losses at the gene ends were 1 base for V and 0 bases for J; bases not matched to a gene: 5. The CDR3 coding sequence is TGCGCCAGCAGCCAAGGTCAAGCGGGAGGCAGCACAGATACGCAGTATTTT. This codes for CASSQGQAGGSTDTQYF.

The chain couples TRBV27 to TRBJ2-7; TRBD2 matches 7 bases. CDR1 and CDR2 (germline): MNHEY, SMNVEV (reference sequence). The CDR3 runs to 15 residues. V trimming: 2 bases; J trimming: 3 bases; junction bases outside the gene matches: 7. DNA of the CDR3: TGTGCCAGCAGTTTACGAGACCAGCGGGGCTACGAGCAGTACTTC. Translation gives CASSLRDQRGYEQYF.

The chain's CDR3 is CASSYLGAGGYTF. The CDR3 coding sequence is TGTGCCAGCAGTTACCTAGGGGCGGGGGGCTACACCTTC. V gene TRBV12-3 or TRBV12-4 combines with J gene TRBJ1-2; TRBD1 is a possible D gene (5 bases). Trimming removed 4 bases at V and 8 bases at J, with 14 bases between. There are 13 residues in the CDR3.

The table lists this clone with a few counts. V and J are TRBV23-1 and TRBJ1-3; D may be TRBD1 (5 bases). TRBV23-1 is an ORF, and what it does is uncertain. The ends were cut back, 4 bases at V and 4 bases at J, with 8 bases in the middle. This CDR3 region has 13 residues. CDR3 residues: CASSPTAGNTIYF. The DNA of the CDR3 is TGCGCCAGCAGTCCGACAGCCGGAAACACCATATATTTT.

V and J are TRBV12-3 or TRBV12-4 and TRBJ2-5; possible D gene TRBD2, 6 bases. V lost 5 bases to trimming and J lost 2 bases, with 9 bases between them. This CDR3 spans 13 amino acids. CDR3 sequence (DNA): TGTGCCAGCAGTCAGGGACTGCAAGAGACCCAGTACTTC. The encoded protein is CASSQGLQETQYF.

In its sample, this clone was seen once. The CDR3 is CASSGTANTEAFF. The CDR3 nucleotides read TGTGCCAGTAGCGGGACAGCGAACACTGAAGCTTTCTTT. The genes are TRBV19 and TRBJ1-1, with 7 nucleotides matching TRBD1. V dropped 6 bases and J dropped 1; count of bases not matched to a gene: 2. The CDR3 extends over 13 amino acids. Germline V CDR1 and CDR2: LNHDA, SQIVND (reference sequence).

This chain links TRBV29-1 with TRBJ1-2; D ambiguous. The V gene lost 1 base and the J gene lost 5 bases, with 8 bases spanning the gap. Germline CDR1 and CDR2: SQVTM and ANQGSEA. The CDR3 is made up of 12 amino acids. The CDR3 protein is CSVEGSGYGYTF. CDR3 coding DNA: TGCAGCGTTGAAGGGTCCGGGTATGGCTACACCTTC.

The chain is built from TRBV9 and TRBJ2-5; D gene unclear. The ends were cut back, 4 bases at V and 3 bases at J, with 7 bases in the middle. The germline V gene has CDR1 SGDLS and CDR2 YYNGEE. The CDR3 covers 12 residues. CDR3 nucleotides: TGTGCCAGCAGCTACAGAGAAGAGACCCAGTACTTC. Translation gives CASSYREETQYF.

The CDR3, as DNA: TGTGCCAGCAGTTGGACAGCCCTAGCCAAAAACATTCAGTACTTC. It yields the protein CASSWTALAKNIQYF. This chain connects TRBV27 to TRBJ2-4, with D possibly TRBD1 on 6 matching bases. Germline CDR1 and CDR2: MNHEY and SMNVEV (reference sequence). V was cut by 4 bases and J by 0 bases, with 10 bases left in between. The CDR3 covers 15 residues.

This clone appeared once. The chain employs TRBV28 and TRBJ2-7, with a tentative D call TRBD2 (5 bases). Trimming took 4 bases from V and 5 from J, leaving 12 bases between them. Germline-derived CDR1 and CDR2 are MDHEN and SYDVKM. The CDR3 has 13 residues. CDR3 region: CASSSLAEHEQYF. CDR3 DNA: TGTGCCAGCAGTTCCCTAGCAGAACACGAGCAGTACTTC.